This TCR beta chain is drawn from a study of OX40 agonist ivuxolimab in advanced cancers. For the study at large: Therapy given before enrollment (anti-PD-1, anti-PD-L1 or anti-CTLA-4) was allowed, and approximately 40% had some.

CDR3 length equals 13 residues. V shed 3 bases and J shed 1 base, with 6 bases lying between them. Germline-derived CDR1 and CDR2 are KGHSH and LQKENI. Sequenced by immunoSEQ multiplex PCR; TCRdb stores in-frame clones only, minus some. The table includes more than 50,000 clones, around 84% detected once. As concerns this clone: What it binds is unknown. The sample contains more than one DNA sequence encoding this CDR3.

General study points: Averaged across samples, CD8+ T cells carried more expanded clones than CD4+ did. With doses of 0.1 to 3.0 mg/kg, CD4+ and CD8+ blood T cells had undergone clonal expansion by week 6.

The chain has TRBV18 and TRBJ1-1; D call uncertain. The input for sequencing was CD4+ or CD8+ T cells sorted from blood, taken in a trial of the OX40 agonist ivuxolimab. The receptor was derived from an adult with an advanced solid tumor such as melanoma, head and neck, liver or kidney cancer. The CDR3 spells CASSPGRNTEAFF. For the CDR3, the DNA is TGTGCCAGCTCACCGGGAAGGAACACTGAAGCTTTCTTT.